The clone carrying this T cell receptor (beta chain) appeared many times. Its antigen is not known. This sample is drawn from a study of human T cells and chemical hapten exposure. Findings of the study overall: Higher patch test scores went with higher counts of PT1 expanded TCRs. TCRs exceeding 1 in 1000 frequency stayed unchanged with DPC sensitization.

From the RACE reads, TCRdb called clonotypes with MiXCR, one entry per CDR3 protein. The table shows hundreds of thousands of distinct CDR3 sequences, with about 6% occurring only once. Germline CDR1 is DFQATT and CDR2 is SNEGSKA (reference sequence). The CDR3 is 14 residues long. The germline V and J ends were trimmed by 4 bases and 2 bases, with 15 bases remaining between them. Time point of the sample: patch test 2, 6 weeks after DPC sensitization. Treatment described: therapeutic diphenylcyclopropenone sensitization with weekly scalp DPC. The receptor's source is a woman aged 18-29 years with alopecia areata. Some clones in this sample may be carry-over from other donors' samples. The material was whole blood, obtained in connection with sensitization to the hapten diphenylcyclopropenone (DPC). The V call is TRBV20-1, the J call TRBJ2-7, with D possibly TRBD1 on 5 matching bases. For the CDR3, the DNA is TGCAGTGCTAATGGGCCGCGGACACCCTACGAGCAGTACTTC. Its protein product is CSANGPRTPYEQYF.